Below, one T cell receptor (beta chain) is given with its context. As originally analysed: Reference gene primer amplification in the assay estimated nucleated cell counts. Here immunoSEQ multiplex PCR was the method, and the copy in TCRdb shows in-frame clones only, minus some. The V and J calls and clone size come from that table; D and trimming were worked out from the DNA. The data contain about 44,000 clones, 87% of them singletons. V dropped 8 bases and J dropped 0 bases, with 14 bases sitting between them. CDR1 and CDR2 (germline): MNHEY, SVGAGI. CDR3 size: 14 residues. The data stem from a study of blood T cell repertoires in COVID-19. The wider study: Samples taken during acute and convalescent COVID-19 were collected in the United States, Italy and Spain. The cDNA or gDNA used as material had been derived from T cells, B-cell-depleted T cells, or PBMCs.

This clonotype was obtained from a woman of 80 years or more in a cohort sampled during active or convalescent COVID-19. The chain carries TRBV6-5 and TRBJ2-7, with TRBD2 as a possible D gene (6 bases). The sample comprised peripheral blood. The CDR3 protein is CASRRDPISYEQYF. CDR3 coding DNA: TGTGCCAGCCGGCGGGACCCAATCTCCTACGAGCAGTACTTC.